The 29 T cell receptor beta chains below all came from one sample that was sequenced in a study of OX40 agonist ivuxolimab in advanced cancers. Clones were sequenced by immunoSEQ multiplex PCR, and TCRdb holds only the in-frame ones, with some missing. The sample has about 49,000 clones, less than 85% seen once. This specimen consisted of CD4+ or CD8+ T cells sorted from blood, obtained in a trial of the OX40 agonist ivuxolimab. The source is an adult with an advanced solid tumor such as melanoma, head and neck, liver or kidney cancer.

On this clone itself: Sequence at one end of the junction differs from germline and may be a read error. This chain joins TRBV5-4 and TRBJ1-2; maybe TRBD1 (6 bases). Germline CDR1 SGHNT, CDR2 YYREEE (reference sequence). This CDR3 region has 13 residues. CDR3 sequence reads: CASGLDRSYGYTF. The CDR3 coding sequence is TGTGCCAGCGGCTTGGACAGAAGCTATGGCTACACCTTC.

The table lists this clone with a few counts. The V gene is TRBV6-1, the J gene TRBJ2-2; possible D gene TRBD2, 7 bases. From germline, CDR1 is MNHNS and CDR2 SASEGT. The CDR3 consists of 15 residues. The V end lost 0 bases, the J end lost 6 bases, and 11 bases lay between the germline ends. CDR3 bases: TGTGCCAGCAGTGAAGCTCGAGGGGGGGCCGGGGAGCTGTTTTTT. Its translation is CASSEARGGAGELFF.

V is TRBV5-1 and J is TRBJ1-4; D is undetermined. Trimming stripped 1 base from V and 5 bases from J, with 9 bases between. The CDR3 runs 14 residues. CDR1 and CDR2 (germline): SGHRS, YFSETQ. The CDR3 bases are TGCGCCAGCAGCTTGCTACAGAGAAATGAAAAACTGTTTTTT. Translated, it gives CASSLLQRNEKLFF.

The CDR3 DNA sequence: TGTGCCAGTAGTATGGAACTAGCGGTAGCCAAAAACATTCAGTACTTC. Amino acid sequence: CASSMELAVAKNIQYF. The rearrangement joins TRBV19 to TRBJ2-4, with 8 bases lining up with TRBD2. The CDR3 loop spans 16 amino acids. The germline V gene encodes CDR1 LNHDA and CDR2 SQIVND (reference sequence). V trimming: 3 bases; J trimming: 0 bases; junction bases outside the gene matches: 4.

The V and J genes are TRBV6-1 and TRBJ1-1; possibly TRBD1 for D (6 bases). Looked up from germline, CDR1 is MNHNS and CDR2 is SASEGT. The ends were cut back, 6 bases at V and 10 bases at J, with 24 bases in the middle. The CDR3 has 15 amino acids. CDR3 in amino acids: CASRADPGARFGAFF. The CDR3 nucleotides read TGTGCCAGCAGGGCTGATCCGGGGGCAAGATTCGGAGCTTTCTTT.

The V and J genes are TRBV10-3 and TRBJ2-5, with TRBD2 matching 15 bases. In germline, CDR1 is ENHRY, CDR2 SYGVKD. V lost 2 bases, J lost 11 bases, and 6 bases stayed unmatched. This CDR3 comprises 15 residues. In DNA form, the CDR3 reads TGTGCCATCAGTGAGGGGACTAGCGGGAGGAAAGAGCAGTACTTC. It encodes CAISEGTSGRKEQYF.

The genes are TRBV19 and TRBJ2-5; unclear D gene. The length of the CDR3 is 13 residues. Germline-derived CDR1 and CDR2 are LNHDA and SQIVND (reference sequence). With 6 bases removed from V and 1 base from J, the gap between germline ends came to 9 bases. The CDR3 is CASRNQIQETQYF. CDR3 coding DNA: TGTGCCAGTAGGAACCAGATCCAAGAGACCCAGTACTTC.

This clone turned up a few times. The chain's CDR3 is CAFAGNTEAFF. CDR3 DNA: TGTGCCTTCGCGGGAAACACTGAAGCTTTCTTT. The chain employs TRBV30 and TRBJ1-1; D remains unclear. Trimming stripped 7 bases from V and 2 bases from J, with 8 bases between. In germline, CDR1 is GTSNPN, CDR2 SVGIG (reference sequence). The CDR3 totals 11 residues. Based on the CDR3 plus reference TRBV30 and TRBJ1-1, the full variable domain is SQTIHQWPATLVQPVGSPLSLECTVEGTSNPNLYWYRQAAGRGLQLLFYSVGIGQISSEVPQNLSASRPQDRQFILSSKKLLLSDSGFYLCAFAGNTEAFFGQGTRLTVV.

This clone has a single count. The rearrangement uses TRBV28 and TRBJ1-2, with D possibly TRBD1 on 5 matching bases. The CDR3 contains 13 residues. In germline, CDR1 is MDHEN, CDR2 SYDVKM. Trimming took off 2 bases at V and 7 bases at J, with 11 bases between the two ends. CDR3 bases: TGTGCCAGCAGTTTAATCGGGGACCTTGGCTACACCTTC. Protein: CASSLIGDLGYTF.

V and J are TRBV18 and TRBJ2-7, with 8 bases lining up with TRBD2. Germline V lookup: CDR1 KGHSH, CDR2 LQKENI. CDR3 length equals 15 residues. Trimming at V came to 2 bases and at J to 4 bases, leaving 7 bases not matched to a gene. CDR3 DNA: TGTGCCAGCTCACCAGCAAGCGGGAGAGGGTACGAGCAGTACTTC. Residues: CASSPASGRGYEQYF.

This clone was seen a handful of times. The chain combines TRBV7-9 with TRBJ1-1, with D possibly being TRBD1 (6 bases). The V and J ends lost 4 bases and 1 base respectively, with 16 bases between them. Germline CDR1 reads SEHNR; CDR2 reads FQNEAQ (reference sequence). There are 16 residues in the CDR3. Here the CDR3 DNA reads TGTGCCAGCAGCTCTATATTGGGGGGGCGGAACACTGAAGCTTTCTTT. Protein: CASSSILGGRNTEAFF.

This clone has a single count. The chain uses TRBV5-4 and TRBJ1-5; tentative D call: TRBD1 (6 bases). CDR3 length equals 15 residues. Germline V gene data show CDR1 as SGHNT and CDR2 as YYREEE (reference sequence). V was pared by 4 bases and J by 1 base, with 12 bases between. As DNA, the CDR3 is TGTGCCAGCAGCAGAGGGGGGGGGAGCAATCAGCCCCAGCATTTT. Amino acids: CASSRGGGSNQPQHF.

CDR3 DNA sequence: TGTGCCAGCAGTGCAGGGCTCACTGAAGCTTTCTTT. Translated: CASSAGLTEAFF. V and J are TRBV2 and TRBJ1-1; D might be TRBD1 (5 bases). Germline V gives CDR1 SNHLY, CDR2 FYNNEI. This CDR3 is built from 12 residues. V was shortened by 4 bases and J by 4 bases, with 7 bases between the two germline ends.

The rearrangement uses TRBV5-6 and TRBJ2-5, with 10 positions matching TRBD2. Per germline, CDR1 SGHDT and CDR2 YYEEEE. The CDR3 length is 18 residues. The ends lost 1 base at V and 5 bases at J; junction bases unmatched: 14. DNA for the CDR3: TGTGCCAGCAGCTTGTTGGGGCTAGCGGGAGTTGATGGGGAGACCCAGTACTTC. Encoded protein: CASSLLGLAGVDGETQYF.

The chain uses TRBV2 and TRBJ1-6; maybe TRBD1 (6 bases). V was clipped by 5 bases and J by 8 bases, with 13 bases between them. Germline values: CDR1 SNHLY, CDR2 FYNNEI. The CDR3 is 14 amino acids. The CDR3 DNA is TGTGCCAGCAGTCAGGACAGTCGTGATTCACCCCTCCACTTT. Residues: CASSQDSRDSPLHF.

The chain uses TRBV7-3 and TRBJ2-7; perhaps TRBD2 as D (5 bases). Germline assignment: CDR1 SGHTA and CDR2 FQGTGA. V lost 1 base and J lost 7, with 11 bases in between. The CDR3 loop spans 13 amino acids. The DNA of the CDR3 is TGTGCCAGCAGCTTAAAGCCGGGGTATGAGCAGTACTTC. It translates to CASSLKPGYEQYF.

This chain uses TRBV7-9 with TRBJ2-7; 9 nucleotides line up with TRBD1. With V trimmed by 5 bases and J by 6 bases, 11 bases remained unmatched. Germline values: CDR1 SEHNR, CDR2 FQNEAQ (reference sequence). CDR3 length: 15 residues. CDR3 DNA: TGTGCCAGCAGCCCCCCCGGGACAGGGACGGGCGAGCAGTACTTC. Protein product: CASSPPGTGTGEQYF.

V usage is TRBV27 and J usage is TRBJ1-4; D gene ambiguous. The CDR3 totals 14 residues. Per the germline V gene, CDR1 is MNHEY and CDR2 is SMNVEV (reference sequence). Trimming cost V 3 bases and J 0 bases, with 5 bases left between them. The CDR3 sequence: CASSFRPTNEKLFF. CDR3 nucleotides: TGTGCCAGCAGTTTCCGCCCAACTAATGAAAAACTGTTTTTT.

The V gene is TRBV27, the J gene TRBJ2-2, with D unclear. The CDR3 spans 13 residues. The germline V gene has CDR1 MNHEY and CDR2 SMNVEV (reference sequence). Trimming stripped 5 bases from V and 1 base from J, with 5 bases between. CDR3 in amino acids: CASSEQNTGELFF. The CDR3 nucleotides read TGTGCCAGCAGTGAACAGAACACCGGGGAGCTGTTTTTT.

This clone came up a few times. The J gene is TRBJ2-2, the V gene TRBV6-5; weak D call: TRBD2 (6 bases). The V gene lost 6 bases and the J gene lost 5 bases, with 7 bases spanning the gap. In germline, CDR1 is MNHEY, CDR2 SVGAGI. There are 12 residues in the CDR3. In DNA, the CDR3 is TGTGCCAGCAGCCTAGCGACCGGGGAGCTGTTTTTT. Protein: CASSLATGELFF.

The chain is built from TRBV2 and TRBJ2-1; possibly TRBD2 for D (5 bases). Germline lookup yields CDR1 SNHLY and CDR2 FYNNEI. The CDR3 has 15 amino acids. V was cut by 6 bases and J by 8 bases, with 20 bases left in between. As DNA, the CDR3 is TGTGCCAGCAGAACCGGACTCCTCCCCACGGATGAGCAGTTCTTC. Encoded protein: CASRTGLLPTDEQFF.

The chain links TRBV27 to TRBJ2-3; TRBD1 agrees at 10 bases. The CDR3 sequence is 14 residues long. Germline V CDR1 and CDR2: MNHEY, SMNVEV (reference sequence). J was trimmed by 5 bases and V by 6 bases; bases with no gene match: 5. The CDR3: CASRMTGGIDTQYF. Written as DNA, the CDR3 is TGTGCCAGCAGGATGACAGGGGGCATAGATACGCAGTATTTT.

The CDR3 sequence: CASSERTSGRAVETQYF. CDR3 in DNA: TGTGCCAGCAGTGAAAGGACTAGCGGGAGGGCCGTGGAGACCCAGTACTTC. The V and J genes are TRBV2 and TRBJ2-5, with 15 nucleotides matching TRBD2. The CDR3 runs to 17 residues. V lost 2 bases, J lost 5 bases, and 6 bases stayed unmatched. Germline V lookup: CDR1 SNHLY, CDR2 FYNNEI.

The chain joins TRBV5-1 to TRBJ1-2; a possible D gene is TRBD1 (6 bases). Trimming left V 6 bases short and J 4 bases short, with 34 bases between. This CDR3 spans 20 amino acids. The germline CDR1 and CDR2 sequences are SGHRS and YFSETQ. This CDR3 is CASNLGWVPGARTGAYGYTF. CDR3 DNA sequence: TGCGCCAGCAACCTAGGTTGGGTACCGGGGGCTAGGACCGGGGCCTATGGCTACACCTTC.

This clone occurred once. The J gene is TRBJ2-1, the V gene TRBV5-4; TRBD1 matches at 9 bases. The CDR3 extends over 16 amino acids. Germline CDR1 and CDR2: SGHNT and YYREEE (reference sequence). J gave up 7 bases and V 0 bases, and 8 bases lay outside the gene matches. For the CDR3, the DNA is TGTGCCAGCAGCTTGGGGGGACAGGGTGGTCTGAATGAGCAGTTCTTC. Translation gives CASSLGGQGGLNEQFF. The whole variable domain, remainder taken from reference TRBV5-4 and TRBJ2-1, is ETGVTQSPTHLIKTRGQQVTLRCSSQSGHNTVSWYQQALGQGPQFIFQYYREEENGRGNFPPRFSGLQFPNYSSELNVNALELDDSALYLCASSLGGQGGLNEQFFGPGTRLTVL.

The chain recombines TRBV2 with TRBJ2-1, with 8 bases lining up with TRBD1. This CDR3 contains 13 residues. Per the germline V gene, CDR1 is SNHLY and CDR2 is FYNNEI. J gave up 5 bases and V 6 bases, and 3 bases lay outside the gene matches. The CDR3 DNA sequence: TGTGCCAGCAGCCTGACAGGGGACAATGAGCAGTTCTTC. This translates into CASSLTGDNEQFF.

V gene TRBV30 combines with J gene TRBJ1-3; no clear D gene. This CDR3 region has 13 residues. Germline loops: CDR1 GTSNPN, CDR2 SVGIG (reference sequence). Trimming stripped 2 bases from V and 3 bases from J, with 8 bases between. The CDR3 DNA reads TGTGCCTGGAGTCTATCCCATGGAAACACCATATATTTT. It encodes CAWSLSHGNTIYF.

CDR3 nucleotides: TGTGCCAGCAGCTCAACCTCAGACAGGGGGAATTCACCCCTCCACTTT. It yields the protein CASSSTSDRGNSPLHF. This chain connects TRBV7-6 to TRBJ1-6; 9 positions match TRBD1. This CDR3 region has 16 residues. The V gene end was trimmed by 4 bases and the J gene end by 7 bases; junction bases not matched to a gene: 8. From germline, CDR1 is SGHVS and CDR2 FNYEAQ.

This chain connects TRBV6-5 to TRBJ1-2, with D hard to call. CDR1 MNHEY and CDR2 SVGAGI come from the germline V gene. Trimming shortened V by 5 bases and J by 4 bases, and 11 bases separated the two germline ends. This CDR3 is 13 amino acids long. The CDR3 here is CASSELGFYGYTF. CDR3 DNA: TGTGCCAGCAGTGAATTAGGGTTCTATGGCTACACCTTC.